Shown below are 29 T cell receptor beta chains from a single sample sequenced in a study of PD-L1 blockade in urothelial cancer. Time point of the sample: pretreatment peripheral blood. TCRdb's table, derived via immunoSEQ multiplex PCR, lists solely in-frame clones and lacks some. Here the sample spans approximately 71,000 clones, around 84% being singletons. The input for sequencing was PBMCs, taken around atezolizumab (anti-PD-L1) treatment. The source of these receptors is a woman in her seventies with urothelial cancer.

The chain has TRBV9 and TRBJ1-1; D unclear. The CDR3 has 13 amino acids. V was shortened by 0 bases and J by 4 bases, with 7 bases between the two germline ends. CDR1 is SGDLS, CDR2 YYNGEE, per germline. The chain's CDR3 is CASSVAAATEAFF. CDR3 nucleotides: TGTGCCAGCAGCGTAGCCGCGGCCACTGAAGCTTTCTTT.

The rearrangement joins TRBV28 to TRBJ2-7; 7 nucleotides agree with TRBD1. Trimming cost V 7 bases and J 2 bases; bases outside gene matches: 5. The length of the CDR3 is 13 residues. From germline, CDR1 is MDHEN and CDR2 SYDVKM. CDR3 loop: CASIRQGAYEQYF. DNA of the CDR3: TGTGCCAGCATCCGCCAGGGGGCCTACGAGCAGTACTTC.

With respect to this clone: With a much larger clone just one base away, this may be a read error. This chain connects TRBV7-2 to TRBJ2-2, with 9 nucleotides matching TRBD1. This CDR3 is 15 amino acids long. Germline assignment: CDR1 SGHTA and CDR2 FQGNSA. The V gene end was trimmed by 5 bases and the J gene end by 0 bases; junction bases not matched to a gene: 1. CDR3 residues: CASSRDRANTGELFF. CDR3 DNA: TGTGCCAGCAGCCGGGACAGGGCGAACACCGGGGAGCTGTTTTTT.

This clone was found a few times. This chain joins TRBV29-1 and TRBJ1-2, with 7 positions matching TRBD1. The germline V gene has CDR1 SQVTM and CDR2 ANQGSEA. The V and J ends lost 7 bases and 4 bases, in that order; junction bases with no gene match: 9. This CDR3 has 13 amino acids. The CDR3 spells CSAHLRGLYGYTF. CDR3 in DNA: TGCAGCGCCCACCTTAGGGGGCTCTATGGCTACACCTTC.

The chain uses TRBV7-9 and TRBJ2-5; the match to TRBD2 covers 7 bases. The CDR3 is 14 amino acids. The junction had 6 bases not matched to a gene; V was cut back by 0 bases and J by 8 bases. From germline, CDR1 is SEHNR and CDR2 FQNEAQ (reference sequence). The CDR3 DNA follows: TGTGCCAGCAGCTTAGCGGCGGCGGGGGTTACCCAGTACTTC. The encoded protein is CASSLAAAGVTQYF.

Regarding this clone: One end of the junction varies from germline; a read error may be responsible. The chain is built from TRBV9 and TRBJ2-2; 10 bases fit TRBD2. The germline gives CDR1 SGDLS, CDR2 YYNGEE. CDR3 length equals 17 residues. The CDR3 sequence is CASSVAISGGNAGELFF. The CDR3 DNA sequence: TGTGCCAGCAGCGTAGCTATTAGCGGGGGGAACGCCGGGGAGCTGTTTTTT. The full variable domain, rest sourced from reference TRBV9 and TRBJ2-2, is DSGVTQTPKHLITATGQRVTLRCSPRSGDLSVYWYQQSLDQGLQFLIQYYNGEERAKGNILERFSAQQFPDLHSELNLSSLELGDSALYFCASSVAISGGNAGELFFGEGSRLTVL.

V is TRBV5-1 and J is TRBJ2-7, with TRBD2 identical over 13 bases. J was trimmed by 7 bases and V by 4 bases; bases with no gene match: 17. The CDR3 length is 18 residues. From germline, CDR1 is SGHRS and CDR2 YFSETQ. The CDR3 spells CASSVTGEPGTSGMEQYF. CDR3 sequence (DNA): TGCGCCAGCAGCGTGACAGGGGAACCCGGGACTAGCGGGATGGAGCAGTACTTC.

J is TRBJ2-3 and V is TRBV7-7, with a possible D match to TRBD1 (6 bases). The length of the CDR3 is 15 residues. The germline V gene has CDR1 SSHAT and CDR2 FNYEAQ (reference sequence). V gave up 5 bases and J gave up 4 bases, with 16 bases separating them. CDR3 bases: TGTGCCAGCAGCCCAGGGGTAGGGGAGCCAGATACGCAGTATTTT. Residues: CASSPGVGEPDTQYF. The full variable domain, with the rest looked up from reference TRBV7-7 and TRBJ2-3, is GAGVSQSPRYKVTKRGQDVTLRCDPISSHATLYWYQQALGQGPEFLTYFNYEAQPDKSGLPSDRFSAERPEGSISTLTIQRTEQRDSAMYRCASSPGVGEPDTQYFGPGTRLTVL.

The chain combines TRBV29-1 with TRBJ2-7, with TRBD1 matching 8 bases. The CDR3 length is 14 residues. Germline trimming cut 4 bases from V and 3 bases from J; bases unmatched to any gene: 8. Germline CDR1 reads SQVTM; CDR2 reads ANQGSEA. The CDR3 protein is CSVGRQGPFYEQYF. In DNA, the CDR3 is TGCAGCGTTGGCCGACAGGGGCCCTTCTACGAGCAGTACTTC.

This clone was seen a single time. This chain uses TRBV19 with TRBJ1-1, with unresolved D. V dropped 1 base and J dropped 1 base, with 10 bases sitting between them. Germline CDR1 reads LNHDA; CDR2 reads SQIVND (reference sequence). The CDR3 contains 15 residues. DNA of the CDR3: TGTGCCAGTAGTATAGTCGGGGTATCGAACACTGAAGCTTTCTTT. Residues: CASSIVGVSNTEAFF.

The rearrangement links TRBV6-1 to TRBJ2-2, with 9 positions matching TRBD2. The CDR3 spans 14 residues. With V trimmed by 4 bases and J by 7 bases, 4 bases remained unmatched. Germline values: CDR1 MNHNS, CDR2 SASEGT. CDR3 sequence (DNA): TGTGCCAGCAGTGTAGCGGGAGATCACGGGGAGCTGTTTTTT. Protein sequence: CASSVAGDHGELFF.

As DNA, the CDR3 is TGTGCCAGCAGCTTCGGTCAGGGTCAGCCCCAGCATTTT. Protein: CASSFGQGQPQHF. This chain links TRBV7-2 with TRBJ1-5; perhaps TRBD1 as D (5 bases). This CDR3 contains 13 residues. Looked up from germline, CDR1 is SGHTA and CDR2 is FQGNSA. Between the trimmed V and J ends, which lost 3 bases and 6 bases, there was a span of 9 bases.

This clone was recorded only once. This CDR3 reads CASSVGDRGRETQYF. The CDR3 coding sequence is TGTGCCAGCAGCGTAGGGGACAGGGGGCGAGAGACCCAGTACTTC. The chain combines TRBV9 with TRBJ2-5; TRBD1 agrees at 12 bases. The CDR3 covers 15 residues. The J segment lost 4 bases and the V segment lost 0 bases, leaving 1 base of the junction unmatched. CDR1 and CDR2 from the germline V gene are SGDLS and YYNGEE.

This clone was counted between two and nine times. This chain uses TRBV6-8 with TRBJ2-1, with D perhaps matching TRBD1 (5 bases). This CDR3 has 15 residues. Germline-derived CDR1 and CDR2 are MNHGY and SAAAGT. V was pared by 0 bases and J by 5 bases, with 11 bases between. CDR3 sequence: CASSYSSPGNNEQFF. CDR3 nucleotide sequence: TGTGCCAGCAGTTACTCCTCCCCAGGGAACAATGAGCAGTTCTTC.

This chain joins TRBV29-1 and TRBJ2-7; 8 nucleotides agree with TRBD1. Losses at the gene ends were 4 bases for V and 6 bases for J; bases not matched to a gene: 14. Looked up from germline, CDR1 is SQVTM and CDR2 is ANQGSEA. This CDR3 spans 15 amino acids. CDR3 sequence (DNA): TGCAGCGTTGCTTCTGTTGGACAGGGCAGAAGCGAGCAGTACTTC. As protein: CSVASVGQGRSEQYF.

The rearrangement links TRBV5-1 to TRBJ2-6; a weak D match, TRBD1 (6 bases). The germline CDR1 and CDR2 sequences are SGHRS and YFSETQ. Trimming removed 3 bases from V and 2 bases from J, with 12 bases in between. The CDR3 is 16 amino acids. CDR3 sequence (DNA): TGCGCCAGCAGCTCGTGGCCAGGGGCTGGGGCCAACGTCCTGACTTTC. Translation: CASSSWPGAGANVLTF.

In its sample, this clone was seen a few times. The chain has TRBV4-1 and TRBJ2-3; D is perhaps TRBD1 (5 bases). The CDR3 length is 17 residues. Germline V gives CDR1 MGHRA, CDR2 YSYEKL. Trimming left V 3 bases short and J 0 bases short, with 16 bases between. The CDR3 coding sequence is TGCGCCAGCAGCCAGGAAGCTGGGGCGTTGAGCACAGATACGCAGTATTTT. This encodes CASSQEAGALSTDTQYF.

CDR3 bases: TGTGCCAGCAGCCAAACGGGACAGTCCACAGATACGCAGTATTTT. Translated: CASSQTGQSTDTQYF. The chain combines TRBV4-2 with TRBJ2-3; TRBD1 agrees at 7 bases. V lost 2 bases and J lost 2; bases outside the gene matches: 4. Germline values: CDR1 LGHNA, CDR2 YNFKEQ. The CDR3 is made up of 15 amino acids.

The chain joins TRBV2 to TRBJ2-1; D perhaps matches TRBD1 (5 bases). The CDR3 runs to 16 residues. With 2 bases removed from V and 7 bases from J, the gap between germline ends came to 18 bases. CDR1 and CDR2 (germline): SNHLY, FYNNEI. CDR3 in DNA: TGTGCCAGCAGTGAAAACGGAGTTGGGGCTCGGAATGAGCAGTTCTTC. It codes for CASSENGVGARNEQFF.

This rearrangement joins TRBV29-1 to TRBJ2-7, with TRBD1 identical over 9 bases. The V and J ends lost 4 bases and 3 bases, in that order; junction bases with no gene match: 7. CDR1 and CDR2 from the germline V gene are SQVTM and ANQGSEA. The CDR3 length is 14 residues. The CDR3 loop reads CSVGGGTGIYEQYF. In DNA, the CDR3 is TGCAGCGTTGGGGGAGGGACAGGGATCTACGAGCAGTACTTC.

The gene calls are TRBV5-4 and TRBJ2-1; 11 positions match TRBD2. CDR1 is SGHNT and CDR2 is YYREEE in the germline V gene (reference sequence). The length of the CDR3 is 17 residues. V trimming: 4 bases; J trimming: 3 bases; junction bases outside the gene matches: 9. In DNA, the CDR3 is TGTGCCAGCAGCGATAGCGGGGGGGGTCTCAGCTACAATGAGCAGTTCTTC. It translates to CASSDSGGGLSYNEQFF.

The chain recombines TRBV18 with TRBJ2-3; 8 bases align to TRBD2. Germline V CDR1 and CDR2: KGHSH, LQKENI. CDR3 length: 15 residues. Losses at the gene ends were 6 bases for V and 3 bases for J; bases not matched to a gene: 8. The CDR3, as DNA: TGTGCCAGCTCCCAAAGCGGGAGTGAAACAGATACGCAGTATTTT. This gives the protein CASSQSGSETDTQYF.

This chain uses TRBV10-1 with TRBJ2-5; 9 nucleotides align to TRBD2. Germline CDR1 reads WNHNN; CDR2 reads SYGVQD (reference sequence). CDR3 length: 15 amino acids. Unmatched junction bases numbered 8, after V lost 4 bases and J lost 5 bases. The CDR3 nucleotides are TGCGCCAGCAGTGGCGGACTAGCGCTGGAGGAGACCCAGTACTTC. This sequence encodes CASSGGLALEETQYF.

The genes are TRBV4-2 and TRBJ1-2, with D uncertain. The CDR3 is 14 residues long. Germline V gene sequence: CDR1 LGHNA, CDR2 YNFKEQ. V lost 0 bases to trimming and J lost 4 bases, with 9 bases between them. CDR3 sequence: CASSQERMSYGYTF. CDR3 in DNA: TGTGCCAGCAGCCAAGAGCGAATGAGCTATGGCTACACCTTC.

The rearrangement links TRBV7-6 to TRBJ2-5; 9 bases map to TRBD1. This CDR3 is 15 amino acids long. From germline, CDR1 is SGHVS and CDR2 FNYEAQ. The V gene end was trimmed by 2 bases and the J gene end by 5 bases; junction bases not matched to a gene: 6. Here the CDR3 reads CASSLRDREGETQYF. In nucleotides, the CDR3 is TGTGCCAGCAGCTTAAGGGACAGGGAGGGTGAGACCCAGTACTTC.

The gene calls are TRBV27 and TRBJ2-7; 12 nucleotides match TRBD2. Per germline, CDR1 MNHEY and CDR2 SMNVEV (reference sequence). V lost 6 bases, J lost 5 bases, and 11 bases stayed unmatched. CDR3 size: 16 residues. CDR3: CASSLRASGGGHEQYF. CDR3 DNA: TGTGCCAGCAGCCTACGGGCTAGCGGGGGGGGGCACGAGCAGTACTTC.

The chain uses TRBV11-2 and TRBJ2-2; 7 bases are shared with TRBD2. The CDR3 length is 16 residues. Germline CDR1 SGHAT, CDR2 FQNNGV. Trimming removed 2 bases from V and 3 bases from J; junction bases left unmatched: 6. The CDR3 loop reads CASSLYGLADTGELFF. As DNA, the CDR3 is TGTGCCAGCAGCTTATACGGGCTAGCGGACACCGGGGAGCTGTTTTTT. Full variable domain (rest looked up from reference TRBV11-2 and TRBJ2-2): EAGVAQSPRYKIIEKRQSVAFWCNPISGHATLYWYQQILGQGPKLLIQFQNNGVVDDSQLPKDRFSAERLKGVDSTLKIQPAKLEDSAVYLCASSLYGLADTGELFFGEGSRLTVL.

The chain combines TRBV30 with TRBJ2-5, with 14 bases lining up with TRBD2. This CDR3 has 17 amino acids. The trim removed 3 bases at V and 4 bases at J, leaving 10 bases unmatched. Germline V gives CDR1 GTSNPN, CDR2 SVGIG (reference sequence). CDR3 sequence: CAWSPFGGLAGVETQYF. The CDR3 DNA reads TGTGCCTGGAGCCCTTTCGGGGGACTAGCGGGGGTAGAGACCCAGTACTTC.

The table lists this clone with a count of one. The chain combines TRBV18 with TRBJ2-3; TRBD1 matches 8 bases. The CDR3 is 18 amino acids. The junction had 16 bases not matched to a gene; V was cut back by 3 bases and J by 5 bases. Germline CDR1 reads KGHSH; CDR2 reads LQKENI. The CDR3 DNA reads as TGTGCCAGCTCACCTCTCCTGCACGGACAGGGTCGAGGAGATACGCAGTATTTT. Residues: CASSPLLHGQGRGDTQYF.